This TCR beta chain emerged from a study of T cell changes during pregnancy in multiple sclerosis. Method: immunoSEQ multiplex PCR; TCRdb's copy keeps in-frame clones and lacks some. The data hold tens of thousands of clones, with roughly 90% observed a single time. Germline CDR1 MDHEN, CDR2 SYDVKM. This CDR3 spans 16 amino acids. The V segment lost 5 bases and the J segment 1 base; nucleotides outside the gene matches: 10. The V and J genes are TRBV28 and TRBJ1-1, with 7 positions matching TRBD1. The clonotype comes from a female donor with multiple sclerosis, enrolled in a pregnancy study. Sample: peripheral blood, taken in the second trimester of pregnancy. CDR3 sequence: CASSQYRGQGNTEAFF. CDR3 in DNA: TGTGCCAGCAGTCAATACAGGGGCCAAGGGAACACTGAAGCTTTCTTT.